The 19 T cell receptor beta chains below were found in one sample sequenced in a study of breast tumors, draining lymph nodes, adjacent tissues. TCRdb called the multiplex PCR reads again in MiXCR, with one record for every CDR3 protein. The data show about 230,000 distinct CDR3 sequences, 32% seen once. Axillary draining lymph nodes of breast cancer patients supplied the node samples. Material for sequencing was axillary lymph node tissue. The source of these receptors is a female donor with breast cancer. Some clones in this sample may be carry-over from other donors' samples.

CDR3 amino acids: CASSSPGTVTDTQYF. DNA for the CDR3: TGTGCCAGTAGCTCCCCCGGGACCGTTACAGATACGCAGTATTTT. This sequence joins TRBV19 and TRBJ2-3; D might be TRBD1 or TRBD2, each matching 5 bases. The CDR3 is made up of 15 amino acids. V shed 6 bases and J shed 3 bases, with 16 bases lying between them. Germline V gene data show CDR1 as LNHDA and CDR2 as SQIVND (reference sequence).

V and J are TRBV12-3 or TRBV12-4 and TRBJ1-5; the match to TRBD1 covers 8 bases. This CDR3 region has 13 residues. V shed 7 bases, J shed 14 bases, and the junction held 13 bases outside the gene matches. The DNA of the CDR3 is TGTGCCAGCATGGCTACAGGGGGAAGCTACGAGCATTTT. Protein product: CASMATGGSYEHF.

Details on this clonotype: A much larger clonotype is one base distant, so this may be a read error. J is TRBJ2-1 and V is TRBV20-1; 9 nucleotides match TRBD2. Losses at the gene ends were 2 bases for V and 16 bases for J; bases not matched to a gene: 15. The CDR3 consists of 14 residues. The V gene's germline CDR1 is DFQATT and CDR2 SNEGSKA (reference sequence). The CDR3 region is CSARMVIAGALHFF. The CDR3, as DNA: TGCAGTGCTAGAATGGTCATAGCGGGAGCTCTTCATTTCTTC.

This clonotype showed up just once. Since a much larger clone is just one base distant, this may be a read error. The chain joins TRBV4-1 to TRBJ2-4; a weak D match, TRBD1 (6 bases). Per germline, CDR1 MGHRA and CDR2 YSYEKL. CDR3 length: 17 amino acids. The CDR3 DNA reads as TGCGCCAGCAGCCAAGTTTCCAGCCGGACAGCCGAAAACATTCAGTACTTC. Amino acid sequence: CASSQVSSRTAENIQYF.

This chain uses TRBV25-1 with TRBJ2-5; TRBD2 aligns across 9 bases. With V trimmed by 4 bases and J by 3 bases, 6 bases remained unmatched. The CDR3 is 15 amino acids. Germline V lookup: CDR1 MGHDK, CDR2 SYGVNS. The CDR3 sequence: CASSAGASGEETQYF. In nucleotides, the CDR3 is TGTGCCAGCAGTGCAGGGGCTAGCGGGGAAGAGACCCAGTACTTC.

This clonotype has only one observation. V gene TRBV13 combines with J gene TRBJ1-4; D is possibly TRBD1 (5 bases). The CDR3 loop spans 15 amino acids. Germline loops: CDR1 PRHDT, CDR2 FYEKMQ (reference sequence). V lost 3 bases, J lost 4 bases, and 12 bases lay in between. The CDR3 nucleotides read TGTGCCAGCAGCTTGCATTTGGGGCTTAATGAAAAACTGTTTTTT. Translated: CASSLHLGLNEKLFF.

The chain's CDR3 is CASSFSTTATSEQYF. The CDR3 DNA follows: TGTGCCAGCAGCTTCTCGACTACCGCGACCAGCGAGCAGTACTTC. The chain combines TRBV5-4 with TRBJ2-7, with D perhaps TRBD2 (5 bases). The CDR3 covers 15 residues. Germline-derived CDR1 and CDR2 are SGHNT and YYREEE (reference sequence). V lost 2 bases and J lost 6, with 18 bases in between.

This clonotype was observed many times. CDR3: CAWSPGFNQPQHF. CDR3 nucleotide sequence: TGTGCCTGGAGTCCGGGATTCAATCAGCCCCAGCATTTT. This rearrangement joins TRBV30 to TRBJ1-5; unclear D gene. V was shortened by 2 bases and J by 3 bases, with 8 bases between the two germline ends. CDR1 and CDR2 from the germline V gene are GTSNPN and SVGIG (reference sequence). The CDR3 loop spans 13 amino acids.

This clonotype was observed many times. This rearrangement joins TRBV11-2 to TRBJ2-2, with 10 positions matching TRBD2. CDR3 length: 15 amino acids. V was pared by 5 bases and J by 7 bases, with 7 bases of the junction left unmatched. Germline loops: CDR1 SGHAT, CDR2 FQNNGV. This CDR3 reads CASSQLAGSGGELFF. The DNA for the CDR3 is TGTGCCAGCAGCCAACTAGCGGGAAGCGGCGGGGAGCTGTTTTTT.

Notes on this clonotype: A read error may produce the germline difference seen at one junction end. V and J are TRBV9 and TRBJ1-6; no definite D call. The CDR3 has 8 residues. Germline CDR1 and CDR2: SGDLS and YYNGEE. For the CDR3, the DNA is TGTGCCAGCAGCGTAGCGGGGTTT. This sequence encodes CASSVAGF.

There are many counts of this clonotype. V and J are TRBV5-1 and TRBJ2-5; a possible D gene is TRBD1 (5 bases). In germline, CDR1 is SGHRS, CDR2 YFSETQ. V gave up 1 base and J gave up 5 bases, with 15 bases separating them. The CDR3 has 15 amino acids. In nucleotides, the CDR3 is TGCGCCAGCAGCTTGAGGGGCTCCCAACACGAGACCCAGTACTTC. Translated: CASSLRGSQHETQYF.

This clonotype was picked up many times. The chain combines TRBV27 with TRBJ2-2, with D unclear. The germline V gene has CDR1 MNHEY and CDR2 SMNVEV (reference sequence). This CDR3 is 13 amino acids long. Deletions cut 5 bases from V and 5 bases from J, with 9 bases between. CDR3 amino acids: CASSLQRTGELFF. The CDR3 DNA follows: TGTGCCAGCAGTCTCCAGCGTACCGGGGAGCTGTTTTTT.

This clonotype has at least ten counts. The rearrangement joins TRBV4-2 to TRBJ2-6; D possibly corresponds to TRBD1 (5 bases). Trimming left V 3 bases short and J 2 bases short, with 8 bases between. Germline CDR1 LGHNA, CDR2 YNFKEQ. This CDR3 has 15 amino acids. The chain's CDR3 is CASSQGLAGANVLTF. CDR3 nucleotides: TGTGCCAGCAGCCAGGGGCTGGCTGGGGCCAACGTCCTGACTTTC.

In this sample, this clonotype turned up many times. This sequence may be a read error, since a much larger clone differs from it by one base. The V call is TRBV15, the J call TRBJ2-1, with TRBD2 matching over 9 bases. After removal of 0 bases from V and 12 bases from J, the junction contained 9 bases not matched to a gene. CDR1 is LNHNV and CDR2 is YYDKDF in the germline V gene (reference sequence). This CDR3 has 15 amino acids. Written as DNA, the CDR3 is TGTGCCACCAGCAGAGATCGCGGCGGGAGGGGGGGGCAGTTCTTC. It encodes CATSRDRGGRGGQFF.

This clonotype appeared many times. The DNA for the CDR3 is TGTGCCAGCAGGGTTGGACAGGTCGGTGGCTACACCTTC. Its protein product is CASRVGQVGGYTF. V usage is TRBV2 and J usage is TRBJ1-2; 7 nucleotides agree with TRBD1. The CDR3 covers 13 residues. Losses at the gene ends were 6 bases for V and 7 bases for J; bases not matched to a gene: 8. CDR1 is SNHLY and CDR2 is FYNNEI in the germline V gene.

This clonotype was detected ten times or more. J is TRBJ2-1 and V is TRBV5-1, with 8 nucleotides matching TRBD2. CDR1 SGHRS and CDR2 YFSETQ come from the germline V gene. This CDR3 comprises 15 residues. V shed 3 bases and J 8 bases; nucleotides not matched to a gene: 10. Here the CDR3 DNA reads TGCGCCAGCAGCTCCTGGGGACTAGTAAGGGATGAGCAGTTCTTC. Amino acids: CASSSWGLVRDEQFF. Full variable domain (missing parts from reference TRBV5-1 and TRBJ2-1): KAGVTQTPRYLIKTRGQQVTLSCSPISGHRSVSWYQQTPGQGLQFLFEYFSETQRNKGNFPGRFSGRQFSNSRSEMNVSTLELGDSALYLCASSSWGLVRDEQFFGPGTRLTVL.

This clonotype was seen many times. CDR3 sequence: CASSIPPNYGYTF. The CDR3 nucleotides read TGTGCCAGTAGTATCCCACCTAACTATGGCTACACCTTC. This sequence joins TRBV19 and TRBJ1-2; D is ambiguous. The CDR3 extends over 13 amino acids. Trimming took off 3 bases at V and 0 bases at J, with 5 bases between the two ends. CDR1 is LNHDA and CDR2 is SQIVND in the germline V gene (reference sequence).

This clonotype was detected ten times or more. The rearrangement uses TRBV20-1 and TRBJ2-3; 9 positions agree with TRBD2. Losses at the gene ends were 6 bases for V and 4 bases for J; bases not matched to a gene: 8. The CDR3 is made up of 14 amino acids. Germline-derived CDR1 and CDR2 are DFQATT and SNEGSKA (reference sequence). As DNA, the CDR3 is TGCAGTGCCGATAGCGGGAGTGGCGCAGATACGCAGTATTTT. Protein: CSADSGSGADTQYF.

V and J are TRBV7-9 and TRBJ2-1, with unresolved D. The germline V gene has CDR1 SEHNR and CDR2 FQNEAQ (reference sequence). V was pared by 6 bases and J by 4 bases, with 16 bases between. The CDR3 is 15 residues long. The CDR3 DNA follows: TGTGCCAGCAGACCTTCCGGCCTCTTTTACAATGAGCAGTTCTTC. This encodes CASRPSGLFYNEQFF.